This T cell receptor (beta chain) came from a study of cytomegalovirus exposure and HLA in healthy donors. Broader study findings: The tendency of first-cohort TCR clusters to co-occur in the roughly 120 validation repertoires was the finding of a later analysis. Testing in vitro showed three CMV-associated chains specific for CMV antigens. Associated with cytomegalovirus, according to the listing, were 150 to 200 TCR beta chains.

Sequencing used immunoSEQ multiplex PCR; TCRdb keeps in-frame clones, though not all of them. The sample consists of 110,000 to 150,000 clones, 85% to 90% of them appearing once. Separate from the approximately 650-subject first cohort, the approximately 120-subject validation cohort was the one that the donors belonged to. CDR3 length: 14 amino acids. Trimming removed 6 bases from V and 2 bases from J; junction bases left unmatched: 3. From germline, CDR1 is MNHEY and CDR2 SMNVEV (reference sequence). As to this clone: No antigen is known for it. Other DNA sequences of this sample code for an identical CDR3.

The clonotype comes from a man younger than 30 in good health and CMV-seronegative. The sample was PBMCs. This rearrangement joins TRBV27 to TRBJ2-3; 9 bases line up with TRBD1. CDR3 nucleotides: TGTGCCAGCAGACGGGACAGGGTCACAGATACGCAGTATTTT. It codes for CASRRDRVTDTQYF.